The rows below give T cell receptor beta chains drawn from one sample of a study of T cell clones after liver transplantation. Here immunoSEQ multiplex PCR was the method, and the copy in TCRdb shows in-frame clones only, minus some. The sample carries 55,000 to 75,000 clones, over 90% recorded once. This material consisted of CD4+ T cells from blood, taken approximately 27 months after liver transplant. The receptors here all came from a human patient who received a liver transplant. Some T cells may have originated in the graft donor. CDR3s include the opening cysteine and the closing phenylalanine or tryptophan. D genes are given only for firm matches. Clone size appears in some rows only: once, few, many, or a class for an expanded clone.

clone_size	d_call	v_call	j_call	cdr3_aa	cdr3_nt
-	TRBD1	TRBV7-7	TRBJ2-3	CASSLIARGQGATDTQYF	TGTGCCAGCAGCTTAATTGCTCGGGGACAGGGGGCCACAGATACGCAGTATTTT
-	TRBD2	TRBV10-3	TRBJ2-7	CAISEGRASGRVYEQYF	TGTGCCATCAGTGAAGGCAGGGCTAGCGGGAGGGTCTACGAGCAGTACTTC
-	TRBD1	TRBV6-6	TRBJ2-3	CASSFDRGRQYF	TGTGCCAGCAGTTTTGACAGGGGCAGGCAGTATTTT
-	TRBD2	TRBV30	TRBJ2-3	CAWRSTSGRTAGTDTQYF	TGTGCCTGGAGGTCTACTAGCGGGAGGACGGCGGGCACAGATACGCAGTATTTT
once	TRBD1	TRBV11-2	TRBJ2-1	CASSLGDRGRNEQFF	TGTGCCAGCAGCTTAGGGGACAGGGGTCGCAATGAGCAGTTCTTC
few	-	TRBV20-1	TRBJ2-3	CSASEPGTQYF	TGCAGTGCTAGCGAACCCGGTACGCAGTATTTT
once	TRBD1	TRBV9	TRBJ2-7	CASSVGTGPYEQYF	TGTGCCAGCAGCGTGGGGACAGGACCCTACGAGCAGTACTTC
-	-	TRBV29-1	TRBJ2-6	CSVLSSGANVLTF	TGCAGCGTCCTTTCTTCCGGGGCCAACGTCCTGACTTTC
-	-	TRBV5-1	TRBJ2-1	CASSFRGGSILTNYNEQFF	TGCGCCAGCAGCTTTAGGGGCGGGTCCATCCTAACAAACTACAATGAGCAGTTCTTC
-	-	TRBV18	TRBJ1-5	CASSPSRGGRSNQPQHF	TGTGCCAGCTCCCCTAGCCGAGGGGGAAGGAGCAATCAGCCCCAGCATTTT
-	-	TRBV28	TRBJ2-3	CASSLTGLLGEAQYF	TGTGCCAGCAGCCTAACAGGGCTTTTAGGCGAAGCGCAGTATTTT
-	-	TRBV28	TRBJ2-5	CASSLWTLAETQYF	TGTGCCAGCAGTTTATGGACCCTGGCTGAGACCCAGTACTTC
-	TRBD2	TRBV5-6	TRBJ2-1	CASSRPSGNNEQFF	TGTGCCAGCAGCCGCCCTAGCGGAAACAATGAGCAGTTCTTC
-	-	TRBV6-1	TRBJ1-1	CASYRLNTEAFF	TGTGCCAGCTACAGGTTGAACACTGAAGCTTTCTTT
-	TRBD2	TRBV7-8	TRBJ2-7	CASSLELAGTYEQYF	TGTGCCAGCAGCTTAGAGCTAGCGGGGACCTACGAGCAGTACTTC
-	TRBD2	TRBV7-2	TRBJ2-7	CASRPGLAGGDGEQYF	TGTGCCAGCAGACCGGGACTAGCGGGAGGGGATGGGGAGCAGTACTTC
-	-	TRBV11-3	TRBJ2-2	CASSLGQQNTGELFF	TGTGCCAGCAGCTTAGGCCAGCAGAACACCGGGGAGCTGTTTTTT